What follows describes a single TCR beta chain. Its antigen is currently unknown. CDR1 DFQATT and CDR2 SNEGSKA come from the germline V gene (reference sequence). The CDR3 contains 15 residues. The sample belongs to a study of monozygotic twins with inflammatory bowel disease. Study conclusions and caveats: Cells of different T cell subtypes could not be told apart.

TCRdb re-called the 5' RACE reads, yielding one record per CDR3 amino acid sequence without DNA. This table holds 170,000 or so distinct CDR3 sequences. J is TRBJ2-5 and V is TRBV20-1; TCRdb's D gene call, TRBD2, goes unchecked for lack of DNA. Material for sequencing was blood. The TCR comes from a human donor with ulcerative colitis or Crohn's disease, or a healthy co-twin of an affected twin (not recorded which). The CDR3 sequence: CSARDGGGAAETQYF.